This record covers a single TCR beta chain. Assay used: immunoSEQ multiplex PCR; TCRdb lists only in-frame clones, some missing. Altogether tens of thousands of clones are present, 80% to 95% being singletons, with the ten largest covering around 13%. Looked up from germline, CDR1 is SGDLS and CDR2 is YYNGEE. This CDR3 contains 18 residues. V was pared by 4 bases and J by 2 bases, with 12 bases of the junction left unmatched. The sample is drawn from a study of blood T cell repertoires in COVID-19. J is TRBJ2-7 and V is TRBV9; TRBD2 agrees at 13 bases. This sequence originates from a human donor with active COVID-19. The donor label of this sample is uncertain. The sequencing sample was made of peripheral blood. The CDR3 spells CASSPRQGTSGITYEQYF. DNA for the CDR3: TGTGCCAGCAGCCCTCGACAGGGGACTAGCGGGATCACCTACGAGCAGTACTTC.